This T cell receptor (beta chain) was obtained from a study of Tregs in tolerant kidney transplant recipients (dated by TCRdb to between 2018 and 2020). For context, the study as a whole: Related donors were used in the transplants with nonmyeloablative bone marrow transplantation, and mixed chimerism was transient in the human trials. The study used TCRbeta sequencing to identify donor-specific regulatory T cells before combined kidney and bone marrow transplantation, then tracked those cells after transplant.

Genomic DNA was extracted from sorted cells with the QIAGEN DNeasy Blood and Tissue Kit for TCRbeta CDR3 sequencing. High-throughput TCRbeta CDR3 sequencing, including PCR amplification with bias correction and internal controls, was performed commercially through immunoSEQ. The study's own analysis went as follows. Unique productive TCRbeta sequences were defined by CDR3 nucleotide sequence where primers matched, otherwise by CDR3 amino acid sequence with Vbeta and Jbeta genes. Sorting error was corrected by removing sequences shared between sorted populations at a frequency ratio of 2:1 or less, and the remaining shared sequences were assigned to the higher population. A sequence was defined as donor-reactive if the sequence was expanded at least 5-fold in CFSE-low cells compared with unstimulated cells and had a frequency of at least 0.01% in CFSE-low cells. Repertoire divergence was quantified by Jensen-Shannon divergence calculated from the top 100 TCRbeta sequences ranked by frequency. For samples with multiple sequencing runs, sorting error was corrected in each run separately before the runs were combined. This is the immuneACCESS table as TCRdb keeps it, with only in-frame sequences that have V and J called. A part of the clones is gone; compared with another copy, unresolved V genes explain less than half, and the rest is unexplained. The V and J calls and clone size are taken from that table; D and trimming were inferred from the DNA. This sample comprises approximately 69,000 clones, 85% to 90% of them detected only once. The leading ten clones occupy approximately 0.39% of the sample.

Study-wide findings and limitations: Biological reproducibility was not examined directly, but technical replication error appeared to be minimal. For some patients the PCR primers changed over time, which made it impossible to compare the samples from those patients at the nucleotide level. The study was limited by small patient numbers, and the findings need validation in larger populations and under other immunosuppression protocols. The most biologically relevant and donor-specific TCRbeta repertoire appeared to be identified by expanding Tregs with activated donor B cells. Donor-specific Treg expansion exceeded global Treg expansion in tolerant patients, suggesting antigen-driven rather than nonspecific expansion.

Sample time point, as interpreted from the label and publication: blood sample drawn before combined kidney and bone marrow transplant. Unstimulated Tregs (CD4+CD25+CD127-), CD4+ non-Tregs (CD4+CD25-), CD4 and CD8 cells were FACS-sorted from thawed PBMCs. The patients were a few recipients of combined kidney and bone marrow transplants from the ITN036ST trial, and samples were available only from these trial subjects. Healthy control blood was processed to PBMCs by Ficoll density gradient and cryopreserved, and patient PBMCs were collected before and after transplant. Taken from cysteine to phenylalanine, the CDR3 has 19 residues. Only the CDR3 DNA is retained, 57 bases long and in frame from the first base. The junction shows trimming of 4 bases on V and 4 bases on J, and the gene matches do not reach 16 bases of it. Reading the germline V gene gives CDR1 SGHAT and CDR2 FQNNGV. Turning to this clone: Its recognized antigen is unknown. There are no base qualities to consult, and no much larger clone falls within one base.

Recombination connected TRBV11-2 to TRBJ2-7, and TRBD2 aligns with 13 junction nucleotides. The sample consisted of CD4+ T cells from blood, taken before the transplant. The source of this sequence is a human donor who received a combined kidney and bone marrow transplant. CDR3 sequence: CASSSGVIGLAGAKYEQYF. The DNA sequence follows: TGTGCCAGCAGCTCAGGGGTAATCGGACTAGCGGGAGCTAAGTACGAGCAGTACTTC. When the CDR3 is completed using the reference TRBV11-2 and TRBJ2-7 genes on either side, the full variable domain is EAGVAQSPRYKIIEKRQSVAFWCNPISGHATLYWYQQILGQGPKLLIQFQNNGVVDDSQLPKDRFSAERLKGVDSTLKIQPAKLEDSAVYLCASSSGVIGLAGAKYEQYFGPGTRLTVT.